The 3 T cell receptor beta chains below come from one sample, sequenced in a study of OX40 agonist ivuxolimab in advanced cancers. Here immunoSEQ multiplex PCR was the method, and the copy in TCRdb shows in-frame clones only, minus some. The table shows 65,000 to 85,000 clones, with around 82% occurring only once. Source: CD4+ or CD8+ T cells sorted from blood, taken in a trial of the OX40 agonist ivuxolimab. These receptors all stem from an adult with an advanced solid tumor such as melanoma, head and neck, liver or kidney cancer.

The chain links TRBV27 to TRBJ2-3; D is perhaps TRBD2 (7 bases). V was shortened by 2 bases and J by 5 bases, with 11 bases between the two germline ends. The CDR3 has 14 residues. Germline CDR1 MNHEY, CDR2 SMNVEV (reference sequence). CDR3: CASSLGGGRDTQYF. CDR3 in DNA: TGTGCCAGCAGTTTAGGCGGGGGCAGAGATACGCAGTATTTT.

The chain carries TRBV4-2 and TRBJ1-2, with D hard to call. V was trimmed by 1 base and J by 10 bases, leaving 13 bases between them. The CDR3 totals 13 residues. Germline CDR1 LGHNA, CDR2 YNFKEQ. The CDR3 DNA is TGTGCCAGCAGCCAAGCTAGTCAGGACGACTACACCTTC. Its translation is CASSQASQDDYTF.

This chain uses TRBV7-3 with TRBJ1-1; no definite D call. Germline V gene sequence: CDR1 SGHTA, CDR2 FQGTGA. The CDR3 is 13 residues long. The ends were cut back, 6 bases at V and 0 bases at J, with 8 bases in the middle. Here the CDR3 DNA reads TGTGCCAGCAGTTGGACCCTGAACACTGAAGCTTTCTTT. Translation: CASSWTLNTEAFF. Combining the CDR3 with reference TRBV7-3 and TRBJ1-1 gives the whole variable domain GAGVSQTPSNKVTEKGKYVELRCDPISGHTALYWYRQSLGQGPEFLIYFQGTGAADDSGLPNDRFFAVRPEGSVSTLKIQRTERGDSAVYLCASSWTLNTEAFFGQGTRLTVV.